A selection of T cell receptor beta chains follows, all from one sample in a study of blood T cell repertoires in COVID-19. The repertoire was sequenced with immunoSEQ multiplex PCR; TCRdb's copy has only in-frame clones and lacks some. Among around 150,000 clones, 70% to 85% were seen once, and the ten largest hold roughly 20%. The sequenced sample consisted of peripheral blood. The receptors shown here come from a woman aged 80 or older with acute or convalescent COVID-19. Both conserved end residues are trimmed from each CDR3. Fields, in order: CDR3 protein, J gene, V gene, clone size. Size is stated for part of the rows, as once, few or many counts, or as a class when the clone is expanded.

CDR3: ASSYSQGTTEAF
J: TRBJ1-1
V: TRBV6-5
size: -

CDR3: ASSEKGLANYNEQF
J: TRBJ2-1
V: TRBV6-1
size: -

CDR3: ASSYGAGVIQETQY
J: TRBJ2-5
V: TRBV6-2/TRBV6-3
size: -

CDR3: ASSAGYEQY
J: TRBJ2-7
V: TRBV9
size: -

CDR3: ASSYRRAEGLNEQY
J: TRBJ2-7
V: TRBV6-5
size: -

CDR3: ASSPLPVGQPYNEQF
J: TRBJ2-1
V: TRBV4-3
size: -

CDR3: ASSEDNYSNQPQH
J: TRBJ1-5
V: TRBV6-1
size: -

CDR3: ASSSRQALDTEAF
J: TRBJ1-1
V: TRBV7-9
size: -

CDR3: ASSGTGYPGNTIY
J: TRBJ1-3
V: TRBV9
size: few

CDR3: ASSPQGQLSGNTIY
J: TRBJ1-3
V: TRBV7-6
size: -

CDR3: ASSARGEQF
J: TRBJ2-1
V: TRBV2
size: -

CDR3: ASSYSGRAWD
J: TRBJ1-5
V: TRBV6-5
size: -

CDR3: ASSTGAGGREQY
J: TRBJ2-7
V: TRBV7-2
size: -

CDR3: ASSGQGLYGYT
J: TRBJ1-2
V: TRBV5-6
size: once

CDR3: ASSIRGGSNEKLF
J: TRBJ1-4
V: TRBV19
size: -

CDR3: ASSILAGGSNEQF
J: TRBJ2-1
V: TRBV7-6
size: -